The subject of this entry is one T cell receptor (beta chain). Its antigen is unidentified. A second PCR of 7 to 11 cycles used a sample-barcoded 5' primer and a J-beta primer mix. Using its own MiXCR run on the 5' RACE reads, TCRdb lists one record per CDR3 protein. The repertoire consists of 1,100,000 or so distinct CDR3 sequences, with more than 35% occurring once and the leading ten covering under 20%. The data are from a study of blood T cells in healthy people across ages. Broader study findings: Unknown CMV status may confound age-related changes in expanded clones. Leaving the PBMCs unsorted stopped any conclusive comparison of naive versus antigen-experienced cells. TCR beta diversity correlated strongly with naive T cell percentage.

The source material was blood. The source is a woman aged 60-75 years in good health.

CDR3 coding DNA: TGTGCCAGCAGCCAATCAGGGATGAGGAATGAGCAGTTCTTC. Protein: CASSQSGMRNEQFF. The chain has TRBV16 and TRBJ2-1; no reliable D call. The germline V gene encodes CDR1 KGHSY and CDR2 FQNENV. The CDR3 is 14 residues long. Trimming stripped 0 bases from V and 7 bases from J, with 10 bases between.